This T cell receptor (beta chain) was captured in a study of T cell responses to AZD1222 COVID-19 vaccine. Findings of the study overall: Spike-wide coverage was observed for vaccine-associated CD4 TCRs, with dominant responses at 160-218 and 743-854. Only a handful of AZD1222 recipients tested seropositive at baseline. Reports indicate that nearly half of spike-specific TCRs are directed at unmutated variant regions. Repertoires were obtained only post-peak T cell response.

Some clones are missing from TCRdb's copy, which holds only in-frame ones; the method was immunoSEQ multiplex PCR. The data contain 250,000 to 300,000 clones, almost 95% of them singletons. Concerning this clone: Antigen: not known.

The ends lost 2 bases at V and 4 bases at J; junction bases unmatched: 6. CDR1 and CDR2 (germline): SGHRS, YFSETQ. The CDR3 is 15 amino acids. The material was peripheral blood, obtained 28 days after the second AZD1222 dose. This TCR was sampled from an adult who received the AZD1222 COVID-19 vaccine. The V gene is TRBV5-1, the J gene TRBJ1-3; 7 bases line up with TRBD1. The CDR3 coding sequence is TGCGCCAGCAGCTTTTCGACAGGGAAAGGAAACACCATATATTTT. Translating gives CASSFSTGKGNTIYF. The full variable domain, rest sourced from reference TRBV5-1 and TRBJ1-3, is KAGVTQTPRYLIKTRGQQVTLSCSPISGHRSVSWYQQTPGQGLQFLFEYFSETQRNKGNFPGRFSGRQFSNSRSEMNVSTLELGDSALYLCASSFSTGKGNTIYFGEGSWLTVV.